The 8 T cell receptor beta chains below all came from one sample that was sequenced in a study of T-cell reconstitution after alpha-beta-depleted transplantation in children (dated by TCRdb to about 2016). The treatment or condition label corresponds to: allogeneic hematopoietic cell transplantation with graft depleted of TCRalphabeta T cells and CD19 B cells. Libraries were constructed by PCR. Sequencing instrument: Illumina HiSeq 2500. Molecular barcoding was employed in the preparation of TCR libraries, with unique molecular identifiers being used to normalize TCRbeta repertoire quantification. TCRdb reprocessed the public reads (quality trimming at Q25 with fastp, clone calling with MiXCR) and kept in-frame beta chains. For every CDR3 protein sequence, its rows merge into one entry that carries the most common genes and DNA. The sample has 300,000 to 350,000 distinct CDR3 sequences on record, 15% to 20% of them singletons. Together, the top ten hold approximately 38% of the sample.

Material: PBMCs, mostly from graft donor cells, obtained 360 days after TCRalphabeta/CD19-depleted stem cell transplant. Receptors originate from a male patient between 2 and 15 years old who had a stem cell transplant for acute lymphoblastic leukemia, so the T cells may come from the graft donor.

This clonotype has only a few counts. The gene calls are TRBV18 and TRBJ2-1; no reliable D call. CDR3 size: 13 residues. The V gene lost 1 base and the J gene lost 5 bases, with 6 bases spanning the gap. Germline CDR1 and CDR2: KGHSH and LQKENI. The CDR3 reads CASSPQGNNEQFF. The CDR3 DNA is TGTGCCAGCTCACCACAGGGAAACAATGAGCAGTTCTTC.

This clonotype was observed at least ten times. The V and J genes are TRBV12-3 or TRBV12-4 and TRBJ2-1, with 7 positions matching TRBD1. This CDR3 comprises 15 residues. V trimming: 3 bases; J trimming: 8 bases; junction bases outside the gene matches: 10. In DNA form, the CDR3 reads TGTGCCAGCAGTTTGCCGGGACAGACGTTCCATGAGCAGTTCTTC. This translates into CASSLPGQTFHEQFF.

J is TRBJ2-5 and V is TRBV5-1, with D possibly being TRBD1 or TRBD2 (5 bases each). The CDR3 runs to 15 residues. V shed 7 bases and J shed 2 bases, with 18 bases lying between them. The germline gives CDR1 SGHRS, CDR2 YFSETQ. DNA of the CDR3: TGCGCCAGCCGACCCGTCTCCAGGGAGCAAGAGACCCAGTACTTC. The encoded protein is CASRPVSREQETQYF.

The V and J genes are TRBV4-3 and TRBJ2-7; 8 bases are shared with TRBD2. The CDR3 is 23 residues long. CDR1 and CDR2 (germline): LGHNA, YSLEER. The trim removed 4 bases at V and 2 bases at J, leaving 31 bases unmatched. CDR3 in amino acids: CASSLDGFLGEPGLGILPYEQYF. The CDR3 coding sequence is TGCGCCAGCAGCCTCGACGGTTTTCTCGGGGAGCCGGGACTAGGGATCCTCCCCTACGAGCAGTACTTC.

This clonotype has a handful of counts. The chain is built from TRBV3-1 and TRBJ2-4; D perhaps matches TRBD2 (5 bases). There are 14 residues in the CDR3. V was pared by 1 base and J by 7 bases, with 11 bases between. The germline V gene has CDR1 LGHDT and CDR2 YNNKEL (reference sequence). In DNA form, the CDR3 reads TGTGCCAGCAGCCAAGTTGCTAGCCGGAACATTCAGTACTTC. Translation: CASSQVASRNIQYF.

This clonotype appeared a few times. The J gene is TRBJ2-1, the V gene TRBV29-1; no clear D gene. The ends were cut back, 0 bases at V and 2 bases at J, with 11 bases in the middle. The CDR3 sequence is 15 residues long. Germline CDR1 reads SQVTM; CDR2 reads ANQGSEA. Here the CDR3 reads CSVEDWLVTYNEQFF. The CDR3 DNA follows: TGCAGCGTTGAAGATTGGCTAGTCACCTACAATGAGCAGTTCTTC.

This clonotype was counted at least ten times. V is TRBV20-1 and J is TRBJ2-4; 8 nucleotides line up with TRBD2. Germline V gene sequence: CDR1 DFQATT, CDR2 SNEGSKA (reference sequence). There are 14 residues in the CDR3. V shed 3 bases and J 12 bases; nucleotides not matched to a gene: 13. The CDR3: CSASQAGAREYQYF. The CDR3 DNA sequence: TGCAGTGCTAGTCAAGCGGGAGCCCGAGAGTATCAGTACTTC.

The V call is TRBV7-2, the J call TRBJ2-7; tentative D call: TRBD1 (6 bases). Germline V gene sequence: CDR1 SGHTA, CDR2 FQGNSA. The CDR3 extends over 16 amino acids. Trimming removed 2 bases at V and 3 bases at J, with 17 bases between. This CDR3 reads CASSLFRSGAGYEQYF. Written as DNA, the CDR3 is TGTGCCAGCAGCTTATTTAGATCAGGGGCGGGCTACGAGCAGTACTTC.